This TCR beta chain was recorded in a study of blood T cell repertoires in COVID-19. As for the study in general: Sites across the United States, Italy and Spain contributed samples from acute and convalescent COVID-19. From T cells, B-cell-depleted T cells, or PBMCs came the material, which was cDNA or gDNA.

As originally analysed: Nucleated cell counts were estimated from reference gene primer amplification. Assay: immunoSEQ multiplex PCR; the TCRdb copy retains only in-frame clones and omits some. D and trimming come from the DNA, and the V and J calls and clone size come from that table. The table includes around 41,000 clones, about nine tenths detected once. The CDR3 has 13 amino acids. V dropped 6 bases and J dropped 6; count of bases not matched to a gene: 2. Sample: peripheral blood. This sequence originates from a woman of 80 years or more with active COVID-19. The chain combines TRBV12-3 or TRBV12-4 with TRBJ1-5, with 10 nucleotides matching TRBD1. The CDR3 sequence is CASRTGGSQPQHF. CDR3 in DNA: TGTGCCAGCAGGACAGGGGGCTCTCAGCCCCAGCATTTT.